The 29 T cell receptor beta chains in this list originate from one sample, sequenced in a study of shared clonotypes between healthy human individuals. TCRdb's table, derived via immunoSEQ multiplex PCR, lists solely in-frame clones and lacks some. The top ten hold more than 10% of the sample, which has about 560,000 clones, around 78% seen once. The specimen sequenced was PBMCs. The receptors derive from a woman between 35 and 50 years old in good health. Some clones in this sample may be carry-over from other donors' samples.

This sequence joins TRBV5-1 and TRBJ1-2, with D maybe TRBD1 (6 bases). The CDR3 has 13 residues. Trimming removed 0 bases at V and 4 bases at J, with 7 bases between. From germline, CDR1 is SGHRS and CDR2 YFSETQ. The CDR3 loop is CASSLGQVYGYTF. The CDR3 DNA follows: TGCGCCAGCAGCTTGGGACAGGTCTATGGCTACACCTTC.

V and J are TRBV19 and TRBJ2-7; 13 positions agree with TRBD2. CDR1 and CDR2 from the germline V gene are LNHDA and SQIVND (reference sequence). The CDR3 contains 17 residues. The J segment lost 0 bases and the V segment lost 10 bases, leaving 12 bases of the junction unmatched. The DNA for the CDR3 is TGTGCCAACAGGACTAGCGGGAGAGGATACATCTCCTACGAGCAGTACTTC. Amino acids: CANRTSGRGYISYEQYF.

The chain combines TRBV10-3 with TRBJ2-3, with D possibly matching TRBD1 (5 bases). Germline V CDR1 and CDR2: ENHRY, SYGVKD. The CDR3 has 15 residues. Trimming stripped 4 bases from V and 3 bases from J, with 14 bases between. CDR3 amino acids: CAISVTGPLTDTQYF. CDR3 DNA: TGTGCCATCAGTGTTACAGGTCCCCTTACAGATACGCAGTATTTT.

For this clone: Germline is not matched at one junction end, which may reflect a read error. V usage is TRBV29-1 and J usage is TRBJ2-2, with D perhaps assigned TRBD1 or TRBD2 (5 bases each). The CDR3 contains 15 residues. Germline CDR1 SQVTM, CDR2 ANQGSEA. The CDR3 coding sequence is TGCAGCGTCACCGGGACCTTAACTACCTACCGGGGAGCTGTTTTT. This translates into CSVTGTLTTYRGAVF.

This sequence joins TRBV18 and TRBJ2-2; no clear D gene. The CDR3 length is 15 residues. CDR1 is KGHSH and CDR2 is LQKENI in the germline V gene. Trimming shortened V by 3 bases and J by 0 bases, and 8 bases separated the two germline ends. The DNA of the CDR3 is TGTGCCAGCTCACCCCTAGATGCGAACACCGGGGAGCTGTTTTTT. This gives the protein CASSPLDANTGELFF. The whole variable domain, filled in from reference TRBV18 and TRBJ2-2, reads NAGVMQNPRHLVRRRGQEARLRCSPMKGHSHVYWYRQLPEEGLKFMVYLQKENIIDESGMPKERFSAEFPKEGPSILRIQQVVRGDSAAYFCASSPLDANTGELFFGEGSRLTVL.

This clone was seen just once. J is TRBJ2-7 and V is TRBV30; 7 nucleotides line up with TRBD2. This CDR3 spans 14 amino acids. The J segment lost 5 bases and the V segment lost 3 bases, leaving 10 bases of the junction unmatched. The germline gives CDR1 GTSNPN, CDR2 SVGIG (reference sequence). The CDR3 bases are TGTGCCTGGAGCCGTCGCGGGAGATGGGACGAGCAGTACTTC. It specifies CAWSRRGRWDEQYF.

The chain has TRBV28 and TRBJ1-2, with 8 nucleotides matching TRBD1. V trimming: 6 bases; J trimming: 1 base; junction bases outside the gene matches: 7. CDR1 is MDHEN and CDR2 is SYDVKM in the germline V gene. This CDR3 contains 15 residues. The CDR3 sequence: CASRESGQVNYGYTF. The CDR3 nucleotides read TGTGCCAGCAGGGAATCGGGACAGGTTAACTATGGCTACACCTTC.

The chain combines TRBV5-1 with TRBJ2-3, with D perhaps TRBD1 (5 bases). Looked up from germline, CDR1 is SGHRS and CDR2 is YFSETQ. V was shortened by 0 bases and J by 2 bases, with 13 bases between the two germline ends. This CDR3 comprises 16 residues. The CDR3: CASSLVPQTATDTQYF. The CDR3 nucleotides read TGCGCCAGCAGCTTGGTCCCTCAGACAGCCACAGATACGCAGTATTTT.

The table lists this clone with a few counts. The chain has TRBV19 and TRBJ1-1; the match to TRBD1 covers 7 bases. V lost 2 bases, J lost 4 bases, and 4 bases stayed unmatched. The CDR3 has 14 amino acids. Per germline, CDR1 LNHDA and CDR2 SQIVND (reference sequence). This chain's CDR3 is CASSITNRGTEAFF. CDR3 nucleotide sequence: TGTGCCAGTAGTATAACCAACAGGGGCACTGAAGCTTTCTTT.

This chain links TRBV28 with TRBJ2-2; TRBD2 agrees at 7 bases. The germline gives CDR1 MDHEN, CDR2 SYDVKM. The V gene end was trimmed by 4 bases and the J gene end by 0 bases; junction bases not matched to a gene: 5. The CDR3 is 16 residues long. The CDR3 DNA is TGTGCCAGCAGTTCCTCGGGACTAACGAACACCGGGGAGCTGTTTTTT. Protein: CASSSSGLTNTGELFF.

This clone has only one observation. The genes are TRBV28 and TRBJ1-1; a possible D gene is TRBD1 (5 bases). The V end lost 11 bases, the J end lost 10 bases, and 17 bases lay between the germline ends. Germline assignment: CDR1 MDHEN and CDR2 SYDVKM. The CDR3 spans 11 residues. CDR3 in DNA: TGTGCCGTCAGGAGGGGCAAAGTAGCTTTCTTT. It translates to CAVRRGKVAFF.

This clone was seen just once. The chain uses TRBV29-1 and TRBJ2-7; D unresolved. CDR1 SQVTM and CDR2 ANQGSEA come from the germline V gene. The CDR3 has 11 amino acids. V was shortened by 7 bases and J by 3 bases, with 10 bases between the two germline ends. The CDR3 region has the DNA TGCAGCGGTATGAACAGCTACGAGCAGTACTTC. Protein product: CSGMNSYEQYF.

CDR3 loop: CASSTPDRGSYEQYF. Written as DNA, the CDR3 is TGTGCCAGCAGTACCCCTGACAGGGGCTCCTACGAGCAGTACTTC. The V call is TRBV7-9, the J call TRBJ2-7; the match to TRBD1 covers 8 bases. V lost 6 bases, J lost 0 bases, and 7 bases stayed unmatched. Germline values: CDR1 SEHNR, CDR2 FQNEAQ (reference sequence). The CDR3 runs to 15 residues.

This clone was seen more than once but under ten times. This specimen includes other DNA sequences encoding the same CDR3. The genes are TRBV5-1 and TRBJ2-5, with 12 bases matching TRBD2. Germline V lookup: CDR1 SGHRS, CDR2 YFSETQ. The junction had 3 bases not matched to a gene; V was cut back by 4 bases and J by 5 bases. The CDR3 covers 14 residues. Written as DNA, the CDR3 is TGCGCCAGCAGCCCTGGGACTAGCGGGGAGACCCAGTACTTC. It translates to CASSPGTSGETQYF. Supplemented by reference TRBV5-1 and TRBJ2-5, the full variable domain reads KAGVTQTPRYLIKTRGQQVTLSCSPISGHRSVSWYQQTPGQGLQFLFEYFSETQRNKGNFPGRFSGRQFSNSRSEMNVSTLELGDSALYLCASSPGTSGETQYFGPGTRLLVL.

V and J are TRBV5-6 and TRBJ2-7; possibly TRBD1 for D (5 bases). CDR1 and CDR2 (germline): SGHDT, YYEEEE. V was cut by 1 base and J by 6 bases, with 14 bases left in between. This CDR3 has 14 residues. The CDR3 DNA reads as TGTGCCAGCAGCTTGTTCCAGGGTTTGGGCGAGCAGTACTTC. It translates to CASSLFQGLGEQYF.

The DNA for the CDR3 is TGCAGCCTTGGTTTGGCGGGACACTACAATGAGCAGTTCTTC. It specifies CSLGLAGHYNEQFF. The chain uses TRBV29-1 and TRBJ2-1; D tentatively reads TRBD1 or TRBD2 (6 bases each). The germline V and J ends were trimmed by 8 bases and 3 bases, with 17 bases remaining between them. Germline CDR1 SQVTM, CDR2 ANQGSEA. CDR3 size: 14 residues.

This chain joins TRBV7-2 and TRBJ2-7, with 13 positions matching TRBD2. Per germline, CDR1 SGHTA and CDR2 FQGNSA. Unmatched junction bases numbered 11, after V lost 4 bases and J lost 5 bases. This CDR3 region has 17 residues. DNA for the CDR3: TGTGCCAGCAGCTCGCCCCGAGGGACTAGCGGGACACACGAGCAGTACTTC. Its protein product is CASSSPRGTSGTHEQYF.

The rearrangement uses TRBV19 and TRBJ2-2, with D uncertain. Deletions cut 3 bases from V and 6 bases from J, with 17 bases between. This CDR3 is built from 16 residues. From germline, CDR1 is LNHDA and CDR2 SQIVND (reference sequence). CDR3 DNA: TGTGCCAGTAGTATTTCGTTTGGGAATAGGGCCGGGGAGCTGTTTTTT. This encodes CASSISFGNRAGELFF.

The V gene is TRBV7-6, the J gene TRBJ1-4; D is perhaps TRBD1 (6 bases). There are 15 residues in the CDR3. V lost 5 bases and J lost 8, with 18 bases in between. Per the germline V gene, CDR1 is SGHVS and CDR2 is FNYEAQ. Here the CDR3 reads CASSRQGGIGEKLFF. The CDR3 bases are TGTGCCAGCAGCCGCCAAGGGGGGATCGGGGAAAAACTGTTTTTT. Supplemented by reference TRBV7-6 and TRBJ1-4, the full variable domain reads GAGVSQSPRYKVTKRGQDVALRCDPISGHVSLYWYRQALGQGPEFLTYFNYEAQQDKSGLPNDRFSAERPEGSISTLTIQRTEQRDSAMYRCASSRQGGIGEKLFFGSGTQLSVL.

This sequence joins TRBV4-3 and TRBJ2-7; 7 nucleotides align to TRBD1. Per the germline V gene, CDR1 is LGHNA and CDR2 is YSLEER. This CDR3 has 15 amino acids. J gave up 3 bases and V 4 bases, and 9 bases lay outside the gene matches. In nucleotides, the CDR3 is TGCGCCAGCAGCCTCGGGACAGATCCCTACTACGAGCAGTACTTC. Translated: CASSLGTDPYYEQYF.

Within the sample, this clone is medium-sized (0.01 to 0.1%). The same CDR3 is also encoded by other DNA sequences in this sample. The chain is built from TRBV30 and TRBJ2-7; no clear D. Germline values: CDR1 GTSNPN, CDR2 SVGIG (reference sequence). Trimming left V 5 bases short and J 3 bases short, with 11 bases between. This CDR3 contains 12 residues. As DNA, the CDR3 is TGTGCCTGGTCGCAGGACCGCTACGAGCAGTACTTC. This translates into CAWSQDRYEQYF.

The chain carries TRBV28 and TRBJ2-2; 7 nucleotides line up with TRBD2. The CDR3 covers 16 residues. Germline values: CDR1 MDHEN, CDR2 SYDVKM. Unmatched junction bases numbered 12, after V lost 5 bases and J lost 6 bases. This chain's CDR3 is CASSPGGQGGPGELFF. The CDR3 nucleotides are TGTGCCAGCAGTCCTGGAGGCCAGGGAGGGCCCGGGGAGCTGTTTTTT.

The chain has TRBV27 and TRBJ2-2; 10 nucleotides match TRBD2. CDR1 and CDR2 from the germline V gene are MNHEY and SMNVEV (reference sequence). The ends lost 2 bases at V and 1 base at J; junction bases unmatched: 1. This CDR3 is 16 amino acids long. The CDR3 bases are TGTGCCAGCAGTTTACGACTAGCGGGGAACACCGGGGAGCTGTTTTTT. Its protein product is CASSLRLAGNTGELFF.

The rearrangement links TRBV4-1 to TRBJ2-3; D ambiguous. Trimming cost V 4 bases and J 2 bases, with 10 bases left between them. CDR3 length equals 14 residues. Per the germline V gene, CDR1 is MGHRA and CDR2 is YSYEKL. CDR3 bases: TGCGCCAGCAGCCTGCAGGCGAACACAGATACGCAGTATTTT. Protein: CASSLQANTDTQYF.

This clone was picked up a small number of times. The rearrangement joins TRBV2 to TRBJ2-7; 12 bases agree with TRBD1. Per germline, CDR1 SNHLY and CDR2 FYNNEI. The CDR3 spans 16 residues. The V and J ends lost 2 bases and 6 bases, in that order; junction bases with no gene match: 8. The CDR3 DNA reads as TGTGCCAGCAGTGAACAGTTGGGGACAGGGGGCTCCGAGCAGTACTTC. Protein sequence: CASSEQLGTGGSEQYF.

The CDR3 reads CASSQGRRISYNEQFF. The CDR3 DNA follows: TGTGCCAGCAGCCAAGGGAGGAGGATCTCCTACAATGAGCAGTTCTTC. The chain employs TRBV4-2 and TRBJ2-1, with a tentative D call TRBD2 (5 bases). This CDR3 region has 16 residues. Germline lookup yields CDR1 LGHNA and CDR2 YNFKEQ. V lost 1 base and J lost 0, with 10 bases in between.

This chain uses TRBV28 with TRBJ2-7, with D perhaps given as TRBD1 or TRBD2 (5 bases each). The germline V gene has CDR1 MDHEN and CDR2 SYDVKM. The CDR3 is made up of 15 amino acids. V lost 6 bases, J lost 5 bases, and 20 bases lay in between. The CDR3 spells CASSRSAGSGNEQYF. The CDR3 DNA follows: TGTGCCAGCAGCCGATCCGCAGGGAGCGGAAACGAGCAGTACTTC.

V is TRBV30 and J is TRBJ2-7, with D tentatively TRBD2 (6 bases). There are 13 residues in the CDR3. Germline loops: CDR1 GTSNPN, CDR2 SVGIG (reference sequence). Trimming pared 2 bases from V and 3 bases from J, leaving 11 bases between. DNA for the CDR3: TGTGCCTGGAGTCGGGGGACCAACTACGAGCAGTACTTC. Translation: CAWSRGTNYEQYF.

About this clone: The germline gene is not matched at one end of the junction; a read error may be the cause. V usage is TRBV11-2 and J usage is TRBJ1-2; D gene unclear. From germline, CDR1 is SGHAT and CDR2 FQNNGV. This CDR3 is 14 amino acids long. Written as DNA, the CDR3 is TGTGCCAGCAGATTAGATCGGAGGGTTCATGGCTACACCTTC. This codes for CASRLDRRVHGYTF.